A single sample is the source of the 13 T cell receptor beta chains below, sequenced in a study of OX40 agonist ivuxolimab in advanced cancers. Using immunoSEQ multiplex PCR, the repertoire was profiled, and TCRdb retains in-frame clones only, with some absent. The profile shows 50,000 to 65,000 clones, approximately 89% of them singletons. Here the sequenced sample was CD4+ or CD8+ T cells sorted from blood, taken in a trial of the OX40 agonist ivuxolimab. Receptors were obtained from an adult with an advanced solid tumor such as melanoma, head and neck, liver or kidney cancer.

The rearrangement uses TRBV27 and TRBJ2-7; maybe TRBD1 (6 bases). Trimming pared 5 bases from V and 3 bases from J, leaving 11 bases between. The CDR3 is 13 residues long. In germline, CDR1 is MNHEY, CDR2 SMNVEV (reference sequence). CDR3 region: CASSPGQYYEQYF. In DNA, the CDR3 is TGTGCCAGCAGTCCCGGACAGTACTACGAGCAGTACTTC.

V gene TRBV11-2 combines with J gene TRBJ2-4, with 10 bases lining up with TRBD1. The ends lost 4 bases at V and 9 bases at J; junction bases unmatched: 6. The CDR3 is made up of 14 amino acids. The V gene's germline CDR1 is SGHAT and CDR2 FQNNGV. CDR3 coding DNA: TGTGCCAGCAGCTCATTCGGGGACAGGGGCATTCAGTACTTC. Amino acid sequence: CASSSFGDRGIQYF.

The rearrangement joins TRBV7-9 to TRBJ2-2; D is ambiguous. Germline V lookup: CDR1 SEHNR, CDR2 FQNEAQ (reference sequence). Trimming removed 3 bases from V and 4 bases from J, with 3 bases in between. The CDR3 loop spans 12 amino acids. Written as DNA, the CDR3 is TGTGCCAGCAGCTTGTCCACCGGGGAGCTGTTTTTT. Its translation: CASSLSTGELFF.

The chain joins TRBV7-9 to TRBJ2-7, with D perhaps matching TRBD1 (6 bases). In germline, CDR1 is SEHNR, CDR2 FQNEAQ (reference sequence). V was clipped by 3 bases and J by 3 bases, with 9 bases between them. The CDR3 is made up of 13 amino acids. The CDR3 sequence: CASSLPGDYEQYF. As DNA, the CDR3 is TGTGCCAGCAGCTTGCCAGGGGACTACGAGCAGTACTTC.

This chain's CDR3 is CASSIPWAGGSYNEQFF. CDR3 nucleotide sequence: TGTGCCAGTAGTATACCATGGGCGGGAGGCTCCTACAATGAGCAGTTCTTC. The chain couples TRBV19 to TRBJ2-1; 8 bases match TRBD2. The CDR3 extends over 17 amino acids. Losses at the gene ends were 2 bases for V and 0 bases for J; bases not matched to a gene: 6. From germline, CDR1 is LNHDA and CDR2 SQIVND (reference sequence).

The CDR3 here is CASSTPGTGDGYTF. CDR3 nucleotides: TGCGCCAGCAGTACCCCCGGGACAGGGGATGGCTACACCTTC. The rearrangement links TRBV10-2 to TRBJ1-2; 10 bases are shared with TRBD1. V shed 5 bases and J 6 bases; nucleotides not matched to a gene: 6. Germline V gene data show CDR1 as WSHSY and CDR2 as SAAADI. This CDR3 spans 14 amino acids.

The chain uses TRBV13 and TRBJ2-7; the match to TRBD2 covers 9 bases. The CDR3 spans 14 residues. The V and J ends lost 8 bases and 3 bases, in that order; junction bases with no gene match: 8. The germline CDR1 and CDR2 sequences are PRHDT and FYEKMQ (reference sequence). The CDR3 region is CASSRAGGLYEQYF. The CDR3 nucleotides read TGTGCCAGCTCGAGAGCGGGAGGTCTCTACGAGCAGTACTTC.

This clone appeared a single time. The chain recombines TRBV5-6 with TRBJ2-1; no definite D call. The CDR3 loop spans 17 amino acids. In germline, CDR1 is SGHDT, CDR2 YYEEEE. V lost 2 bases to trimming and J lost 1 base, with 16 bases between them. Here the CDR3 DNA reads TGTGCCAGCAGCTTTTTAGGCGGTTTGGGTTCCTACAATGAGCAGTTCTTC. Translation gives CASSFLGGLGSYNEQFF.

The rearrangement links TRBV5-6 to TRBJ1-1; D gene ambiguous. This CDR3 is built from 11 residues. With 0 bases removed from V and 8 bases from J, the gap between germline ends came to 5 bases. CDR1 and CDR2 (germline): SGHDT, YYEEEE. The CDR3 loop reads CASSLDREAFF. The CDR3 DNA reads TGTGCCAGCAGCTTGGATCGGGAAGCTTTCTTT. Variable domain in full (rest from reference TRBV5-6 and TRBJ1-1): DAGVTQSPTHLIKTRGQQVTLRCSPKSGHDTVSWYQQALGQGPQFIFQYYEEEERQRGNFPDRFSGHQFPNYSSELNVNALLLGDSALYLCASSLDREAFFGQGTRLTVV.

The CDR3, as DNA: TGTGCCAGCAGCCCTGGGACGGCGGAATTCAATGAAAAACTGTTTTTT. It encodes CASSPGTAEFNEKLFF. The chain links TRBV7-9 to TRBJ1-4, with D maybe TRBD1 (5 bases). Germline V CDR1 and CDR2: SEHNR, FQNEAQ (reference sequence). The CDR3 has 16 amino acids. Trimming pared 5 bases from V and 5 bases from J, leaving 18 bases between.

The genes are TRBV19 and TRBJ1-5; no clear D gene. The CDR3 is 15 amino acids. CDR1 and CDR2 from the germline V gene are LNHDA and SQIVND (reference sequence). V dropped 6 bases and J dropped 0 bases, with 12 bases sitting between them. The CDR3 sequence is CASSKGLISNQPQHF. CDR3 sequence (DNA): TGTGCCAGTAGCAAAGGACTGATTAGCAATCAGCCCCAGCATTTT. Supplemented by reference TRBV19 and TRBJ1-5, the full variable domain reads DGGITQSPKYLFRKEGQNVTLSCEQNLNHDAMYWYRQDPGQGLRLIYYSQIVNDFQKGDIAEGYSVSREKKESFPLTVTSAQKNPTAFYLCASSKGLISNQPQHFGDGTRLSIL.

J is TRBJ2-7 and V is TRBV5-5, with TRBD1 identical over 8 bases. The length of the CDR3 is 14 residues. V shed 2 bases and J 3 bases; nucleotides not matched to a gene: 4. Per the germline V gene, CDR1 is SGHKS and CDR2 is YYEKEE (reference sequence). As DNA, the CDR3 is TGTGCCAGCAGCTTACAGGGGGAATACTACGAGCAGTACTTC. Translation gives CASSLQGEYYEQYF.

The rearrangement uses TRBV27 and TRBJ2-7; 7 bases match TRBD1. Germline CDR1 reads MNHEY; CDR2 reads SMNVEV (reference sequence). V lost 4 bases and J lost 6; bases outside the gene matches: 0. The CDR3 has 11 residues. This CDR3 reads CASSSGGEQYF. CDR3 nucleotides: TGTGCCAGCAGTTCAGGGGGCGAGCAGTACTTC.